This T cell receptor beta chain was retrieved from a study of regulatory T cells in long-lasting Graves disease. The wider study: Those Graves' patients who were newly diagnosed had been on antithyroid drugs under 3 months. Findings and limits, study-wide: Only peripheral blood was studied, not thyroid tissue.

Arm-PCR of CDR3 regions with iRepertoire HTBI primers generated TCR beta libraries. TCRdb re-derived calls from the multiplex PCR reads in MiXCR, one entry per CDR3 protein. The table records 500,000 or so distinct CDR3 sequences, approximately 15% of them present only once. Germline V gives CDR1 MGHRA, CDR2 YSYEKL. This CDR3 spans 17 amino acids. With 4 bases removed from V and 1 base from J, the gap between germline ends came to 16 bases. Turning to this clonotype: What it binds is unknown.

Documented time point: newly diagnosed GD, antithyroid drugs for less than 3 months. From PBMCs, RNA was extracted and then used to make the TCR library. The patients were drawn from one endocrinology department in Xi'an, China. The same sample was also used in a study of T cells in Graves' hyperthyroidism and ophthalmopathy.

The source of this sequence is a woman aged 45-60 years with Graves disease. Sequences were derived from peripheral blood mononuclear cells (PBMCs), sampled at new diagnosis, from a patient treated with antithyroid drugs. This chain uses TRBV4-1 with TRBJ2-2; D is perhaps TRBD1 or TRBD2 (5 bases each). The CDR3 loop reads CASSLGPGTLNTGELFF. The CDR3 DNA follows: TGCGCCAGCAGCCTGGGGCCAGGGACCCTGAACACCGGGGAGCTGTTTTTT.